The following is a T cell receptor (beta chain) sequence with its context. Its target is unknown. General study points: In terms of TCR gene usage, tumor memory CD4+ T cells clustered together with blood and lymph node memory CD4+ cells, as well as with lymph node naive CD4+ cells. Greatest tumor Treg TCR overlap was with tumor naive CD4+ cells.

Constant-region reverse primers amplified full-length variable regions, followed by semi-nested Nested Universal Primer A PCR. TCRdb reanalysed the 5' RACE reads using MiXCR and keeps one entry per CDR3 protein. Here the sample spans about 62,000 distinct CDR3 sequences, around 30% being singletons. The V end was cut by 5 bases, the J end by 4 bases, with 17 bases between. Germline loops: CDR1 SGHAT, CDR2 FQDESV (reference sequence). This CDR3 spans 15 amino acids. CD25-based Treg depletion was applied to purified naive CD4+ T cells. This receptor was obtained from a female donor with breast cancer. The V and J genes are TRBV11-1 and TRBJ1-1; D is unresolved. The material sequenced was tumor-infiltrating naive CD4+ T cells sorted from the breast tumor. Documented subset: naive CD4+ T cells, CD4+CD45RA+CD25-. The CDR3 protein is CASSISPGSFTEAFF. CDR3 nucleotides: TGTGCCAGCAGCATCAGTCCGGGGAGTTTCACTGAAGCTTTCTTT.